This T cell receptor beta chain was observed in a study of T cell responses to AZD1222 COVID-19 vaccine. Study-wide points: White British people made up most donors, females outnumbered males, and clonal diversity was possibly underestimated.

Trimming stripped 0 bases from V and 8 bases from J, with 5 bases between. Per germline, CDR1 SGHTA and CDR2 FQGTGA. The CDR3 extends over 13 amino acids. This clone was seen more than once but under ten times. Its target is not known. Method: immunoSEQ multiplex PCR; TCRdb's copy keeps in-frame clones and lacks some. Altogether 90,000 to 150,000 clones are present, over 85% being singletons, with the ten largest covering 8.4%. The sequence was collected from an adult in good health. The rearrangement uses TRBV7-3 and TRBJ1-6; no firm D call. Sequences were derived from peripheral blood, sampled on day 0 of AZD1222 vaccination. The CDR3 loop reads CASSLTPDSPLHF. The CDR3 bases are TGTGCCAGCAGCTTAACGCCGGATTCACCCCTCCACTTT.